Listed below are T cell receptor beta chains from one sample, sequenced in a study of patients and donors after allogeneic stem cell transplantation. One entry per CDR3 protein, called by TCRdb with MiXCR from the RT-PCR reads. The sample carries around 150,000 distinct CDR3 sequences, 30% recorded once. The sample taken for sequencing was blood, either unsorted or a sorted T cell fraction (not recorded which). These TCRs come from a human donor who was either an allogeneic HSCT recipient or a stem cell or donor lymphocyte infusion donor (not recorded which). It is not recorded whose cells these are; they may come from a transplant donor. CDR3s include the opening cysteine and the closing phenylalanine or tryptophan. The D gene is left open where the match is weak. Rows give clone size only sometimes, using once, few, many, or a class for an expanded clone.

V	J	size	D	DNA	CDR3
TRBV7-2	TRBJ2-4	few	-	TGTGCCAGCACCTTATGGCCCACCAAAAACATTCAGTACTTC	CASTLWPTKNIQYF
TRBV11-2	TRBJ2-7	-	-	TGTGCCAGCAGCCCGAGAGGTAGGAAGGACGAGCAGTACTTC	CASSPRGRKDEQYF
TRBV18	TRBJ1-1	-	-	TGTGCCAGCTCACTAACTTCGGGTCCTGAAGCTTTCTTT	CASSLTSGPEAFF
TRBV7-9	TRBJ2-7	once	-	TGTGCCAGCAGCTTATCTGCCTACGAGCAGTACTTC	CASSLSAYEQYF
TRBV10-3	TRBJ2-7	-	TRBD1	TGTGCCATCAGTGTCCCGGGACAGGGGGCTCACGAGCAGTACTTC	CAISVPGQGAHEQYF
TRBV18	TRBJ2-5	few	-	TGTGCCAGCTCACCAGGGGCGGGGGAGACCCAGTACTTC	CASSPGAGETQYF
TRBV4-1	TRBJ2-5	once	-	TGCGCCAGCAGCCCTCAGGGACTGGAGACCCAGTACTTC	CASSPQGLETQYF
TRBV10-2	TRBJ2-1	-	-	TGCGCCAGCAGGGACAGCACCTACAATGAGCAGTTCTTC	CASRDSTYNEQFF
TRBV3-1	TRBJ2-3	few	-	TGTGCCAGCAGCCAAGATATTGATACGCAGTATTTT	CASSQDIDTQYF
TRBV7-2	TRBJ1-2	few	-	TGTGCCAGCAGCTTAGTTATCGGGGGGGACTATGGCTACACCTTC	CASSLVIGGDYGYTF
TRBV7-2	TRBJ2-1	few	-	TGTGCCAGCAGCTTAGGGCCTCAGGGCTCCTACAATGAGCAGTTCTTC	CASSLGPQGSYNEQFF
TRBV15	TRBJ2-1	few	TRBD2	TGTGCCACCAGCAGAGATCAGCGGGGCGCCCTCGATGAGCAGTTCTTC	CATSRDQRGALDEQFF
TRBV7-9	TRBJ1-5	-	TRBD1	TGTGCCAGCAGCTTAGGACAGGGGACATCTCGAAATCAGCCCCAGCATTTT	CASSLGQGTSRNQPQHF
TRBV28	TRBJ1-5	-	-	TGTGCCAGCAGTTCCCCGGGACACATCAGCAATCAGCCCCAGCATTTT	CASSSPGHISNQPQHF
TRBV4-1	TRBJ2-1	-	TRBD2	TGCGCCAGCAGCCAAGATTGGAGACTAGCGGGAATGAATGAGCAGTTCTTC	CASSQDWRLAGMNEQFF
TRBV11-1	TRBJ2-7	-	TRBD1	TGTGCCAGCAGCCGGGACAGGACAGGGGAGCAGTACTTC	CASSRDRTGEQYF
TRBV12-3/TRBV12-4	TRBJ2-1	-	-	TGTGCCAGCAGTTTAGTGACTCTGCAGTTCTTC	CASSLVTLQFF
TRBV20-1	TRBJ2-3	once	-	TGCAGTGCGCGGACCGACACAGATACGCAGTATTTT	CSARTDTDTQYF
TRBV6-6	TRBJ2-2	few	-	TGTGCCAGCAGTTACACCCCAGTCTTGAGTGACGGGGAGCTGTTTTTT	CASSYTPVLSDGELFF
TRBV28	TRBJ2-7	-	TRBD1	TGTGCCAGCAGAAGGTTACAGGGGGGTCCCTACGAGCAGTACTTC	CASRRLQGGPYEQYF
TRBV29-1	TRBJ2-3	-	-	TGCAGCGTTGAAGGAAATCCGGGACTTACAGATACGCAGTATTTT	CSVEGNPGLTDTQYF
TRBV5-1	TRBJ2-1	-	-	TGCGCCAGCACCGACCAGGCCCCCTCCTACAATGAGCAGTTCTTC	CASTDQAPSYNEQFF
TRBV10-2	TRBJ2-3	once	-	TGCGCCAGCAGTGATAGCTCAGCGCTCGATACGCAGTATTTT	CASSDSSALDTQYF
TRBV4-3	TRBJ2-7	-	TRBD1	TGCGCCAGCAGCCAAGACCTCGCCTGGGACAGCCGGGAGCAGTACTTC	CASSQDLAWDSREQYF
TRBV24-1	TRBJ2-2	-	-	TGTGCCACCAGTGAAGTAGGGGCAAACACCGGGGAGCTGTTTTTT	CATSEVGANTGELFF
TRBV4-3	TRBJ1-2	-	-	TGCGCCAGCAGCCAAAGGGGGGGCGCGAGGGGCTACACCTTC	CASSQRGGARGYTF
TRBV15	TRBJ2-7	few	-	TGTGCCACCAGCAGAGTCGGCGGAACCTACGAGCAGTACTTC	CATSRVGGTYEQYF
TRBV5-1	TRBJ1-1	-	-	TGCGCCAGCAGCAGCCAGGGTAAGAACACTGAAGCTTTCTTT	CASSSQGKNTEAFF
TRBV12-3/TRBV12-4	TRBJ1-4	few	-	TGTGCCAGCAGTTATCACGGGGGAAAACTGTTTTTT	CASSYHGGKLFF
TRBV9	TRBJ2-7	few	-	TGTGCCAGCAGCGTAGCTCCTACTGGAGAGCAGTACTTC	CASSVAPTGEQYF
TRBV28	TRBJ2-5	few	TRBD1	TGTGCCAGCAGGATACAGGGGAGAGAGACCCAGTACTTC	CASRIQGRETQYF
TRBV6-5	TRBJ2-3	-	-	TGTGCCAGCAGTTACTCCCTCTCCGATTACGGCGGCACAGATACGCAGTATTTT	CASSYSLSDYGGTDTQYF
TRBV7-8	TRBJ1-4	-	TRBD1	TGTGCCAGCAGCTTAGTGGGACAGGAGACTGAAAAACTGTTTTTT	CASSLVGQETEKLFF
TRBV6-5	TRBJ2-7	-	-	TGTGCCAGCAGTGTTTCAGGGACCTACGAGCAGTACTTC	CASSVSGTYEQYF
TRBV7-9	TRBJ1-2	few	TRBD1	TGTGCCAGCAGCCAGGACAGGGAGAATGGCTACACCTTC	CASSQDRENGYTF
TRBV7-9	TRBJ1-1	few	TRBD1	TGTTCCAGCAGCACGCAGGGGGACACTGAAGCTTTCTTT	CSSSTQGDTEAFF
TRBV20-1	TRBJ1-2	few	-	TGCAGTGGCGGTTCTAACTATGGCTACACCTTC	CSGGSNYGYTF
TRBV11-1	TRBJ2-5	once	-	TGTGCCAGCAGCCCTTCGGTTGGAGGGGGACAAGAGACCCAGTACTTC	CASSPSVGGGQETQYF